Described below is a single T cell receptor beta chain sequence and its context. This clone has a handful of counts. Its antigen is still unknown. No much larger clone exists at a distance of one base, and base qualities are not known. This specimen comes from a study of blood T cell repertoires in COVID-19 (TCRdb year 2020). At the level of the whole study: Samples from collaborators originated in the United States, Italy and Spain and spanned both the acute and convalescent phases of COVID-19. The samples were drawn from the first 160 participants of the ongoing ImmuneRACE study and from over 950 subjects provided by 6 global collaborators. Nearly every sample came with metadata listing a de-identified subject ID, COVID-19 status, age in years and sex. Where available, HLA class I and class II types were obtained from metadata supplied by the sample provider rather than from assay-based typing. The prospective study material was composed of cDNA or gDNA derived from T cells, B-cell-depleted T cells, or PBMCs. The dataset comprised deeply sampled blood TCRbeta repertoires from subjects exposed to, actively infected with, or recovered from COVID-19. The repertoires were released in a freely available public database intended as a resource for research on the immune response to SARS-CoV-2.

TCRbeta CDR3 regions were amplified from genomic DNA using the immunoSEQ Assay, a bias-controlled multiplex PCR. For the original study's pipeline: Nucleated cell counts per sample were estimated from amplification of reference gene primers within the assay. To quantify the absolute abundance of each unique TCRbeta CDR3 rearrangement, sequence reads were collapsed and filtered. For each sample, productive Simpson clonality was calculated as the square root of Simpson's diversity index over productive rearrangements. The immuneACCESS repertoire file appears here via TCRdb, limited to in-frame rearrangements. These files lack a portion of the clones; in checked studies, under half of the deficit traces to unresolved V genes, and the cause of the others is not known. The V and J calls and the clone size are those of that table, but D and trimming were determined from the DNA. Recorded for this sample are roughly 20,000 clones; around 81% of them occurred a single time. Roughly 12% of the sample is in the top ten clones.

The collaborating institutions used their own protocols to collect whole blood in K2EDTA tubes. For TCRbeta analysis, collaborators shipped samples as frozen whole blood, isolated PBMCs, or DNA extracted from either of those sample types. Results the study describes overall, beyond this receptor: How much clinical and demographic metadata was included differed by source and by participant, and the metadata was provided uncurated.

CDR1 and CDR2 (SGHAT, FQNNGV) derive from the germline V gene. The CDR3, from cysteine to phenylalanine, totals 14 residues. Here the CDR3 DNA is all that survives: 42 bases in frame from base 1. V drops 5 bases and J drops 4 bases, leaving 14 bases in between. The rearrangement joined TRBV11-2 to TRBJ1-2, and perhaps TRBD1 as D gene, on 5 matching bases. The sequencing input was peripheral blood. The TCR was taken from a man aged 55 to 69 with active COVID-19. The nucleotide sequence reads TGTGCCAGCAGCCCGCAGGGATTGATCTATGGCTACACCTTC. Its coded protein is CASSPQGLIYGYTF.